This is a list of T cell receptor beta chains from one sample in a study of CD8 T cells in ankylosing spondylitis. TCRdb fed the 5' RACE reads into MiXCR, producing one record per CDR3 protein. The data contain about 160,000 distinct CDR3 sequences, just over 9.5% of them singletons. Sequenced: blood, either unsorted or a sorted T cell fraction (not recorded which). All receptors come from a female donor with ankylosing spondylitis or in good health (not recorded which). The CDR3 runs from the conserved cysteine through the conserved F or W. D genes are given only for firm matches. Clone size is shown for a subset of rows, as once, few, many or a class of expanded clone.

>NA|NA|TRBV30|TRBJ2-2
TGTGCCTGGAGTTTAACCACCGGGGAGCTGTTTTTT
CAWSLTTGELFF
>TRBD1|NA|TRBV4-1|TRBJ2-2
TGCGCCAGCAGCGCGACAGGGATTCGCACCGGGGAGCTGTTTTTT
CASSATGIRTGELFF
>NA|NA|TRBV2|TRBJ2-7
TGTGCCTCCGTGGGGGGGGCGGAATACGAGCAGTACTTC
CASVGGAEYEQYF
>NA|many|TRBV10-3|TRBJ2-7
TGTGCCATCAGTGTATTAGCGGCCAGCTCCTACGAGCAGTACTTC
CAISVLAASSYEQYF
>NA|NA|TRBV5-1|TRBJ2-1
TGCGCCAGCAGCTTGTACGAGCGGGCGGACAATGAGCAGTTCTTC
CASSLYERADNEQFF
>NA|NA|TRBV20-1|TRBJ2-1
TGCAGTGGGGCGGGGTACAATGAGCAGTTCTTC
CSGAGYNEQFF
>NA|many|TRBV28|TRBJ2-1
TGTGCCAGCAGTTCTCCGGAGGGTGGGAGTAAGTACAATGAGCAGTTCTTC
CASSSPEGGSKYNEQFF
>NA|NA|TRBV9|TRBJ2-3
TGTGCCAGCAGCGTAGAGGCTAGCACAGATACGCAGTATTTT
CASSVEASTDTQYF
>TRBD2|NA|TRBV27|TRBJ2-3
TGTGCCAGCAGTTCAGCGGGGGCCACAGATACGCAGTATTTT
CASSSAGATDTQYF
>NA|few|TRBV3-1|TRBJ1-2
TGTGCCAGCAGCCATGGGGAGCCCTACTATGGCTACACCTTC
CASSHGEPYYGYTF
>TRBD2|many|TRBV29-1|TRBJ2-7
TGCAGCGTTGCTAGCGGGTTCTACGAGCAGTACTTC
CSVASGFYEQYF
>NA|NA|TRBV12-3/TRBV12-4|TRBJ1-2
TGTGCCAGCAGTTCCCGGGACATTCGGAGTTATGGCTACACCTTC
CASSSRDIRSYGYTF
>TRBD2|NA|TRBV11-2|TRBJ2-2
TGTGCCAGCAGCTTACTTGCGCCTTGGAGCGGGAGGGGGACCGGGGAGCTGTTTTTT
CASSLLAPWSGRGTGELFF
>NA|NA|TRBV7-9|TRBJ2-5
TGTGCCAGCAGGACTCGGGGGCGAGAGACCCAGTACTTC
CASRTRGRETQYF
>TRBD1|many|TRBV27|TRBJ2-7
TGTGCCAGCAGTATAACGGGACAGGGCTACGAGCAGTACTTC
CASSITGQGYEQYF
>TRBD2|many|TRBV2|TRBJ2-1
TGTGCCAGCAGTTCGGCCGGGACTAGGTCTTTCGAGCAGTTCTTC
CASSSAGTRSFEQFF
>NA|few|TRBV9|TRBJ2-4
TGTGCCAGCGCTACGGACTCCTTAAACATTCAGTACTTC
CASATDSLNIQYF
>TRBD2|many|TRBV28|TRBJ2-1
TGTGCCAGCAGTTTAACCCTATTCGGCGGGAGGGACCACAATGAGCAGTTCTTC
CASSLTLFGGRDHNEQFF
>NA|NA|TRBV19|TRBJ2-3
TGTGCCAGTAGTATCGTTGAGGGAGAGGTCACAGATACGCAGTATTTT
CASSIVEGEVTDTQYF
>NA|many|TRBV10-2|TRBJ2-7
TGCGCCAGCAGTGACTCCAAGGGCGAGCAGTACTTC
CASSDSKGEQYF
>TRBD2|NA|TRBV27|TRBJ2-5
TGTGCCAGCAGTCGTCCGGGACTAAAAGAGACCCAGTACTTC
CASSRPGLKETQYF
>TRBD2|few|TRBV7-9|TRBJ2-5
TGTGCCAGCAGCCCCGGGGGGGGGAAACAAGAGACCCAGTACTTC
CASSPGGGKQETQYF
>NA|few|TRBV27|TRBJ2-7
TGTGCCAGCATGGTGTCTCAAACCTACGAGCAGTACTTC
CASMVSQTYEQYF
>NA|NA|TRBV6-1|TRBJ2-1
TGTGCCAGCAGTGAAAGGTTGGTCGCGGCTATCGACAATGAGCAGTTCTTC
CASSERLVAAIDNEQFF
>NA|few|TRBV2|TRBJ1-2
TGTGCCAGCAGTGAAGGGGGTTACCAGGGCTACACCTTC
CASSEGGYQGYTF
>NA|few|TRBV30|TRBJ2-7
TGTGCCTGGAAGGAGCGGAGCTCCTACGAGCAGTACTTC
CAWKERSSYEQYF
>TRBD2|NA|TRBV7-8|TRBJ2-2
TGTGCCAGCAGCTTAGTAGGGCTAGCGGGAGGGGCCGGGGAGCTGTTTTTT
CASSLVGLAGGAGELFF
>TRBD1|many|TRBV12-3/TRBV12-4|TRBJ1-2
TGTGCCAGCTCGCAGCAGGGGGAGTATGGCTACACCTTC
CASSQQGEYGYTF
>TRBD1|many|TRBV9|TRBJ2-1
TGTGCCAGCAGCGTCGACAGGGGAGCCTACAATGAGCAGTTCTTC
CASSVDRGAYNEQFF
>NA|many|TRBV18|TRBJ2-1
TGTGCCAGCTCACCAGGAGCGCATGAGCAGTTCTTC
CASSPGAHEQFF
>NA|many|TRBV7-9|TRBJ2-3
TGTGCCAGCAGCTTTACGCAGGGGAAGGATACGCAGTATTTT
CASSFTQGKDTQYF
>NA|NA|TRBV27|TRBJ2-1
TGTGCCAGCAGTTTATCCGGGCTCGATGAGCAGTTCTTC
CASSLSGLDEQFF
>TRBD2|few|TRBV20-1|TRBJ2-7
TGCAGTGCCCTAGCGGGAGGGATCTACGAGCAGTACTTC
CSALAGGIYEQYF
>NA|NA|TRBV29-1|TRBJ2-5
TGCAGCACTGAGGGGGACGGGAAAGAGACCCAGTACTTC
CSTEGDGKETQYF
>NA|few|TRBV1|TRBJ2-1
TGTGCCAGCAGGATGGGACTAGCGGGATTGAATGAGCAGTTCTTC
CASRMGLAGLNEQFF
>TRBD2|NA|TRBV20-1|TRBJ2-5
TGCAGTGCTAGAGAGGACCTAGCGGGACAAGAGACCCAGTACTTC
CSAREDLAGQETQYF
>NA|NA|TRBV20-1|TRBJ2-3
TGCAGTGTGAGAGAGGATTATAGCGCAGATACGCAGTATTTT
CSVREDYSADTQYF
>NA|NA|TRBV15|TRBJ1-1
TGTGCCACCAGCAGAGCGCTCAGGGCAGACACTGAAGCTTTCTTT
CATSRALRADTEAFF
>NA|NA|TRBV6-2/TRBV6-3|TRBJ2-7
TGTGCCAGCAAAAAGACAGACGTTCAGTACTTC
CASKKTDVQYF
>NA|few|TRBV4-3|TRBJ2-1
TGCGCCAGCAGCCAAGATCGGACTTACAATGAGCAGTTCTTC
CASSQDRTYNEQFF
>TRBD2|NA|TRBV2|TRBJ2-1
TGTGCCAGCAGAGGGAAGGGACTAGCGTACAATGAGCAGTTCTTC
CASRGKGLAYNEQFF
>TRBD2|NA|TRBV4-1|TRBJ2-1
TGCGCCAGCAGCCAAGATACTTATAGCGGGGGAAATGAGCAGTTCTTC
CASSQDTYSGGNEQFF